The present TCR beta chain was sequenced within a study of OX40 agonist ivuxolimab in advanced cancers. Study-wide findings and caveats: The antigens recognized by the expanded peripheral T cells, that is their antigen specificity, were not determined. The mean number of expanded clones was higher in CD8+ T cells than in CD4+. Among the lowest peripheral clonal expansion occurred in 0.1-3.0 mg/kg partial responders.

Blood sampling was done at baseline, cycle 4 day 1, and cycle 7 day 1. Unmatched junction bases numbered 4, after V lost 2 bases and J lost 4 bases. Germline V lookup: CDR1 WSHSY, CDR2 SAAADI. The CDR3 loop spans 15 amino acids. The data were produced by immunoSEQ multiplex PCR, yet TCRdb's version contains in-frame clones alone and is incomplete. The repertoire has tens of thousands of clones, 75% to 90% of them found once; the top ten carry 0.42%. As regards this clone: The antigen is not known.

This rearrangement joins TRBV10-2 to TRBJ1-1, with 10 bases lining up with TRBD1. This specimen was CD4+ or CD8+ T cells sorted from blood, taken in a trial of the OX40 agonist ivuxolimab. The TCR sequence derives from an adult with an advanced solid tumor such as melanoma, head and neck, liver or kidney cancer. The CDR3 bases are TGCGCCAGCAGTGAGGGGACAGGGGCGGCCACTGAAGCTTTCTTT. It specifies CASSEGTGAATEAFF.